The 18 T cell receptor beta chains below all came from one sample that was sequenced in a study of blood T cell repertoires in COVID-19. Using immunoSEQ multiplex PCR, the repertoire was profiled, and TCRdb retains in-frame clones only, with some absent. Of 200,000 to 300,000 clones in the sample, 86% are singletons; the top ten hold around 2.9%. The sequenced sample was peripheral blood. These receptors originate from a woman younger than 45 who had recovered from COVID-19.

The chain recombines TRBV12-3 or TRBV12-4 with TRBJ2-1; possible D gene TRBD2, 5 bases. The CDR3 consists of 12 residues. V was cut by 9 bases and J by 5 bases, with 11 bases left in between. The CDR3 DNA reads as TGTGCCAGGCGGAGGCGTCACAATGAGCAGTTCTTC. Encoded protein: CARRRRHNEQFF.

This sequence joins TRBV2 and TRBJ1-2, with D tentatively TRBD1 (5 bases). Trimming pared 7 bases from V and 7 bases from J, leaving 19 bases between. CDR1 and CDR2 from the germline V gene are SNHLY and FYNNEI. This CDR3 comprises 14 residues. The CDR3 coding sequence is TGTGCCAGCAACCTGGGGGGATCGGTAGGTGGCTACACCTTC. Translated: CASNLGGSVGGYTF.

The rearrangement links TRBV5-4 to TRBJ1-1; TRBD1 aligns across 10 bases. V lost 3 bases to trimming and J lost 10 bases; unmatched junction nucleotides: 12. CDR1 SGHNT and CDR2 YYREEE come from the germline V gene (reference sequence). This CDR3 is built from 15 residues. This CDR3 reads CASSSQSDRGLRAFF. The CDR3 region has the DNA TGTGCCAGCAGCTCCCAATCCGACAGGGGGCTTAGAGCTTTCTTT.

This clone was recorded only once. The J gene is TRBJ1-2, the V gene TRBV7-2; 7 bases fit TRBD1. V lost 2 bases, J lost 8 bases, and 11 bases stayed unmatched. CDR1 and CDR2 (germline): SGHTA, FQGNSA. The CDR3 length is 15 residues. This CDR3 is CASSLQSTGLSGYTF. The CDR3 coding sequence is TGTGCCAGCAGCTTACAGTCGACAGGGCTAAGCGGCTACACCTTC.

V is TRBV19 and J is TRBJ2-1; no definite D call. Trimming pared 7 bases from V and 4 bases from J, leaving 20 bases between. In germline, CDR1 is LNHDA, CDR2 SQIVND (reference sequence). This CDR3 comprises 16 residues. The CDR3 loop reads CASTPRYESPYNEQFF. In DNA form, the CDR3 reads TGTGCCAGTACCCCCAGGTACGAGTCACCTTACAATGAGCAGTTCTTC.

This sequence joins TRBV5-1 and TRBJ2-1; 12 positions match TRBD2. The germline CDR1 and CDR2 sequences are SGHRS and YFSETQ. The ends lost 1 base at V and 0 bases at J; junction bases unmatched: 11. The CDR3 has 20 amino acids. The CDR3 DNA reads TGCGCCAGCAGCTTGATCTCTACCAGACTAGCGGGGGTCTCCTACAATGAGCAGTTCTTC. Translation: CASSLISTRLAGVSYNEQFF.

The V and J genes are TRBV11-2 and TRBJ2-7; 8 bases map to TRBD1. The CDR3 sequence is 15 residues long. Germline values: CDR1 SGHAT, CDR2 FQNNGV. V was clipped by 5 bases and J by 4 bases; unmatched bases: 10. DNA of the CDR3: TGTGCCAGCAGCATCGACAGGGGCGGAAGGTACGAGCAGTACTTC. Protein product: CASSIDRGGRYEQYF.

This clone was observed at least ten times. CDR3 region: CASSQRGLHYEQYF. The CDR3 region has the DNA TGTGCCAGCAGCCAAAGGGGTCTTCACTACGAGCAGTACTTC. This chain joins TRBV3-1 (or the pseudogene TRBV3-2) and TRBJ2-7; tentative D call: TRBD1 (5 bases). V was cut by 2 bases and J by 3 bases, with 11 bases left in between. The V gene's germline CDR1 is LGHDT and CDR2 YNNKEL (reference sequence). The CDR3 contains 14 residues.

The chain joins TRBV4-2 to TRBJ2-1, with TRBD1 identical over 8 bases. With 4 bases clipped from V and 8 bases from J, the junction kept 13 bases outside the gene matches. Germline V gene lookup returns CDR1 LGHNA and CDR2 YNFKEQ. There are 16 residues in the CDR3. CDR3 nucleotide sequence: TGTGCCAGCAGCCTCACATCAGACAGGGGTTTCTATGAGCAGTTCTTC. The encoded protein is CASSLTSDRGFYEQFF.

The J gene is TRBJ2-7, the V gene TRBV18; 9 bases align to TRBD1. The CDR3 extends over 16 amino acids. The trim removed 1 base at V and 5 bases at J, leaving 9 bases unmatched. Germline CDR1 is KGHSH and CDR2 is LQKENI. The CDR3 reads CASSPLTGGAYDEQYF. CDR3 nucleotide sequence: TGTGCCAGCTCACCACTTACAGGGGGCGCGTATGACGAGCAGTACTTC.

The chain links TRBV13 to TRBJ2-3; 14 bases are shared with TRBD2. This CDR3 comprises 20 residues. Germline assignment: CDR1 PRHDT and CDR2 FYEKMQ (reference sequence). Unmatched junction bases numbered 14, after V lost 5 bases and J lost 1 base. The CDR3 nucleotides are TGTGCCAGCAGCCCGGACTCTGGACTAGCGGGGGGAAGAGGCACAGATACGCAGTATTTT. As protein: CASSPDSGLAGGRGTDTQYF.

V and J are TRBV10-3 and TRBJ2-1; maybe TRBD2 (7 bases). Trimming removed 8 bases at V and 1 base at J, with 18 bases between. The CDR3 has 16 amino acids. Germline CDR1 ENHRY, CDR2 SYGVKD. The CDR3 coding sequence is TGTGCCATCGGCCCACAGGGAGGGAGTTCCTACAATGAGCAGTTCTTC. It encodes CAIGPQGGSSYNEQFF.

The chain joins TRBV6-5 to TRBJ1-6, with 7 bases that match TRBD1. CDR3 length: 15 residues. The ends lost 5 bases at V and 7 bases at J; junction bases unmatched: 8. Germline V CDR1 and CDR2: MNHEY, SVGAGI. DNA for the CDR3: TGTGCCAGCAGTAGTACACAGGGGAGGAATTCACCCCTCCACTTT. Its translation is CASSSTQGRNSPLHF.

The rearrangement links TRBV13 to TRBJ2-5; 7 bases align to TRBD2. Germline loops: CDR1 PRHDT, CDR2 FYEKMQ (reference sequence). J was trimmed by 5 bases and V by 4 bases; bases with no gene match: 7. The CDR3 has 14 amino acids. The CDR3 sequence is CASSSVGGRETQYF. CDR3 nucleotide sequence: TGTGCCAGCAGCTCGGTGGGAGGGAGGGAGACCCAGTACTTC.

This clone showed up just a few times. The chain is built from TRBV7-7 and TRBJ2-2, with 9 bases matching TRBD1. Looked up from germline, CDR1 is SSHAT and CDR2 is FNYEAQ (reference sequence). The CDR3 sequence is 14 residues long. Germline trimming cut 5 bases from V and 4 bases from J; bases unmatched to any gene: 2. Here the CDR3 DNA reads TGTGCCAGCAGCCGGGACAGGGTCACCGGGGAGCTGTTTTTT. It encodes CASSRDRVTGELFF. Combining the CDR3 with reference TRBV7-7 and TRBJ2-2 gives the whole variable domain GAGVSQSPRYKVTKRGQDVTLRCDPISSHATLYWYQQALGQGPEFLTYFNYEAQPDKSGLPSDRFSAERPEGSISTLTIQRTEQRDSAMYRCASSRDRVTGELFFGEGSRLTVL.

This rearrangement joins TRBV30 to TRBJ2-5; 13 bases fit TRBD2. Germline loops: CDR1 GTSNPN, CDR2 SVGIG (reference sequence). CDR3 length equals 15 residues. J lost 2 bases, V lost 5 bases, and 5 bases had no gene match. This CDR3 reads CAWGGLAGTQETQYF. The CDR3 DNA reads TGTGCCTGGGGGGGACTAGCGGGGACGCAAGAGACCCAGTACTTC.

The CDR3 protein is CASSERGTGGLSGANVLTF. DNA of the CDR3: TGTGCCAGCAGTGAACGGGGGACAGGGGGCCTCTCTGGGGCCAACGTCCTGACTTTC. The chain recombines TRBV2 with TRBJ2-6; TRBD1 matches at 12 bases. Germline CDR1 and CDR2: SNHLY and FYNNEI. There are 19 residues in the CDR3. The V gene end was trimmed by 2 bases and the J gene end by 0 bases; junction bases not matched to a gene: 5. The full variable domain, rest sourced from reference TRBV2 and TRBJ2-6, is EPEVTQTPSHQVTQMGQEVILRCVPISNHLYFYWYRQILGQKVEFLVSFYNNEISEKSEIFDDQFSVERPDGSNFTLKIRSTKLEDSAMYFCASSERGTGGLSGANVLTFGAGSRLTVL.

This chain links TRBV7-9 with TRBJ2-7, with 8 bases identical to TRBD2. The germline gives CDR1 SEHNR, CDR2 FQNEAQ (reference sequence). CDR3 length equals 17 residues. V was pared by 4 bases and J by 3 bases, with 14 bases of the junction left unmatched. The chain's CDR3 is CASSSTGSPLAGYEQYF. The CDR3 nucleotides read TGTGCCAGCAGCTCGACCGGAAGCCCCCTAGCGGGCTACGAGCAGTACTTC.